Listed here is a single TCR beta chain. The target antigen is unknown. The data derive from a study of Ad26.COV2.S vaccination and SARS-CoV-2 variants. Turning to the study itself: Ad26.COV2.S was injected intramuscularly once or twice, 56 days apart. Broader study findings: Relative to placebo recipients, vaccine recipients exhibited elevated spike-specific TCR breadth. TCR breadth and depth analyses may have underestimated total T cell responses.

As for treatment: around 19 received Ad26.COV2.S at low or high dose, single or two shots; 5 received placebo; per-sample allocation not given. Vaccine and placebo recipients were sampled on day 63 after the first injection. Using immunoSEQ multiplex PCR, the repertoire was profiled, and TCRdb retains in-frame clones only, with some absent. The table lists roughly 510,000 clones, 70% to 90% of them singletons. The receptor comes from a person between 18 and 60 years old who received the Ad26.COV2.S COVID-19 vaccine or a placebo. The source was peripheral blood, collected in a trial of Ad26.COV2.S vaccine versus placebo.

CDR3 nucleotides: TGCGCCAGCAGCCAAGACCTATCGACAGGCTATGGCTACACCTTC. Amino acids: CASSQDLSTGYGYTF. V is TRBV4-1 and J is TRBJ1-2; tentative D call: TRBD1 (6 bases). The CDR3 has 15 residues. Germline V gene lookup returns CDR1 MGHRA and CDR2 YSYEKL. Trimming removed 0 bases from V and 4 bases from J, with 12 bases in between.